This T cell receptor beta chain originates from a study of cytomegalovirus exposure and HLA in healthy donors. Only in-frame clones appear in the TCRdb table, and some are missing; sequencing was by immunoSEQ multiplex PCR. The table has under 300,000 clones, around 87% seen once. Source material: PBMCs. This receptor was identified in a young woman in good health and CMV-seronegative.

CDR3: CASEPHDRGVGGYTF. In DNA, the CDR3 is TGTGCCAGCGAGCCACACGACAGGGGTGTTGGGGGCTACACCTTC. The chain combines TRBV28 with TRBJ1-2, with 8 bases lining up with TRBD1. Germline loops: CDR1 MDHEN, CDR2 SYDVKM. The CDR3 runs to 15 residues. V shed 8 bases and J 8 bases; nucleotides not matched to a gene: 16.